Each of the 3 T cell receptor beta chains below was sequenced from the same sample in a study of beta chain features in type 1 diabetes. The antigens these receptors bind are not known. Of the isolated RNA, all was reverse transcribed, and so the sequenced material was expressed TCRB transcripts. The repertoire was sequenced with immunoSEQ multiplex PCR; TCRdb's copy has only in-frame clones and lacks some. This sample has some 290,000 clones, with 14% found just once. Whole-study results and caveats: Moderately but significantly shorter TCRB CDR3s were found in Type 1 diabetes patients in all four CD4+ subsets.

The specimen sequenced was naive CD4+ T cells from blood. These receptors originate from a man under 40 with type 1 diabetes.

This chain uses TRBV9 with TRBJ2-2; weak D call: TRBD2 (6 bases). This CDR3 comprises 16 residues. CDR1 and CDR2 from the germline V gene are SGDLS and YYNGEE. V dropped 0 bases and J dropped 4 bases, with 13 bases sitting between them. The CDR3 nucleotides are TGTGCCAGCAGCGTAGCCTCCGGGGGAGCCACCGGGGAGCTGTTTTTT. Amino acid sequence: CASSVASGGATGELFF.

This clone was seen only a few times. CDR3 DNA sequence: TGTGCCAGCAGCACCGGGGGGACTAGCGGGAGAGGGAGGCAAGAGACCCAGTACTTC. Translated: CASSTGGTSGRGRQETQYF. The chain combines TRBV5-4 with TRBJ2-5; 14 bases agree with TRBD2. The junction had 13 bases not matched to a gene; V was cut back by 4 bases and J by 2 bases. This CDR3 region has 19 residues. Germline assignment: CDR1 SGHNT and CDR2 YYREEE (reference sequence).

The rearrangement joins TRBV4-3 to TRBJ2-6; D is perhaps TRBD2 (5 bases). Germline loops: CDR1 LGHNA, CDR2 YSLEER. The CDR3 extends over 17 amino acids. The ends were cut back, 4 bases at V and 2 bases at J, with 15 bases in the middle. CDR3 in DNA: TGCGCCAGCAGCCCGAGTTTGGGAGTAGCTGGGGCCAACGTCCTGACTTTC. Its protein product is CASSPSLGVAGANVLTF.